The 28 T cell receptor beta chains below all came from one sample that was sequenced in a study of blood T cell repertoires in COVID-19. Data came from immunoSEQ multiplex PCR; TCRdb stores just in-frame clones and leaves some out. The sample has over 350,000 clones; 88% are singletons. Sequenced sample: PBMCs or T cells enriched from blood (not recorded which). These receptors came from a young woman who had recovered from COVID-19.

This clone has only a few counts. V is TRBV27 and J is TRBJ1-5; 8 nucleotides line up with TRBD1. J lost 6 bases, V lost 8 bases, and 9 bases had no gene match. CDR3 length equals 14 residues. Germline V gene lookup returns CDR1 MNHEY and CDR2 SMNVEV (reference sequence). This CDR3 reads CASGIPGQAQPQHF. In nucleotides, the CDR3 is TGTGCCAGCGGAATTCCGGGACAGGCTCAGCCCCAGCATTTT.

The rearrangement uses TRBV29-1 and TRBJ1-2, with unresolved D. The V gene's germline CDR1 is SQVTM and CDR2 ANQGSEA. The CDR3 has 13 residues. Trimming removed 0 bases from V and 7 bases from J, with 12 bases in between. The CDR3 region is CSVEEMRMAGYTF. CDR3 coding DNA: TGCAGCGTTGAAGAAATGAGGATGGCTGGCTACACCTTC.

This clone was observed once. This chain joins TRBV4-3 and TRBJ2-3, with 8 positions matching TRBD1. Germline CDR1 is LGHNA and CDR2 is YSLEER. The CDR3 covers 17 residues. V was clipped by 2 bases and J by 4 bases; unmatched bases: 11. This CDR3 is CASSQRFRDRIPDTQYF. The CDR3 DNA is TGCGCCAGCAGCCAAAGATTTCGGGACAGGATTCCAGATACGCAGTATTTT.

This sequence joins TRBV6-5 and TRBJ1-5; a weak D match, TRBD1 (5 bases). Germline V gives CDR1 MNHEY, CDR2 SVGAGI. The V and J ends lost 4 bases and 2 bases respectively, with 15 bases between them. This CDR3 has 16 residues. CDR3 protein: CASSLGRGRRNQPQHF. The CDR3 DNA sequence: TGTGCCAGCAGTTTGGGGAGGGGTAGGCGCAATCAGCCCCAGCATTTT.

This clone appeared a few times. The chain has TRBV7-9 and TRBJ1-6; D remains unclear. The V gene lost 1 base and the J gene lost 8 bases, with 9 bases spanning the gap. Germline V gene lookup returns CDR1 SEHNR and CDR2 FQNEAQ (reference sequence). The CDR3 loop spans 14 amino acids. The CDR3 loop is CASSLGSVHSPLHF. In DNA form, the CDR3 reads TGTGCCAGCAGCTTAGGCAGTGTGCATTCACCCCTCCACTTT.

This chain joins TRBV12-5 and TRBJ2-7, with 11 bases that match TRBD2. The ends lost 6 bases at V and 2 bases at J; junction bases unmatched: 9. Germline CDR1 and CDR2: LGHNT and FRNRAP. This CDR3 spans 16 amino acids. The DNA of the CDR3 is TGTGCTAGTGGATACTCCGGGACTAGCGGCCCCTACGAGCAGTACTTC. The encoded protein is CASGYSGTSGPYEQYF. Drawing the rest from reference TRBV12-5 and TRBJ2-7, the complete variable domain is DARVTQTPRHKVTEMGQEVTMRCQPILGHNTVFWYRQTMMQGLELLAYFRNRAPLDDSGMPKDRFSAEMPDATLATLKIQPSEPRDSAVYFCASGYSGTSGPYEQYFGPGTRLTVT.

The CDR3, as DNA: TGTGCCAGCAGTCCCGCCCTCCGGACAGGGCGGACAGATACGCAGTATTTT. It encodes CASSPALRTGRTDTQYF. The chain employs TRBV27 and TRBJ2-3; 8 bases line up with TRBD1. Germline loops: CDR1 MNHEY, CDR2 SMNVEV (reference sequence). Trimming at V came to 5 bases and at J to 3 bases, leaving 13 bases not matched to a gene. The CDR3 length is 17 residues.

CDR3 DNA sequence: TGTGCCAGCAGTAAGCGGGGTTCGTACGAGCAGTACTTC. This translates into CASSKRGSYEQYF. The V and J genes are TRBV6-2 or TRBV6-3 and TRBJ2-7; 7 positions agree with TRBD2. The CDR3 covers 13 residues. Germline CDR1 reads MNHEY; CDR2 reads SVGEGT. V trimming: 5 bases; J trimming: 4 bases; junction bases outside the gene matches: 5.

This sequence joins TRBV27 and TRBJ1-1; D ambiguous. Between the trimmed V and J ends, which lost 8 bases and 3 bases, there was a span of 10 bases. CDR3 length equals 12 residues. In germline, CDR1 is MNHEY, CDR2 SMNVEV (reference sequence). The chain's CDR3 is CASSAEDTEAFF. CDR3 coding DNA: TGTGCCAGCTCCGCAGAGGACACTGAAGCTTTCTTT.

This clone is a singleton in its sample. This chain links TRBV7-9 with TRBJ1-1; maybe TRBD1 (5 bases). Trimming removed 5 bases from V and 0 bases from J, with 16 bases in between. Germline CDR1 reads SEHNR; CDR2 reads FQNEAQ (reference sequence). CDR3 length equals 16 residues. CDR3 amino acids: CASSPLGAGLNTEAFF. CDR3 coding DNA: TGTGCCAGCAGCCCCCTAGGGGCGGGGCTGAACACTGAAGCTTTCTTT.

The rearrangement joins TRBV4-1 to TRBJ1-1; D uncertain. The CDR3 totals 13 residues. The germline V gene encodes CDR1 MGHRA and CDR2 YSYEKL. Trimming pared 1 base from V and 5 bases from J, leaving 8 bases between. CDR3 sequence reads: CASSQAAGTEAFF. The CDR3 nucleotides read TGCGCCAGCAGCCAAGCCGCGGGAACTGAAGCTTTCTTT.

The chain has TRBV2 and TRBJ2-7; D may be TRBD2 (6 bases). Germline-derived CDR1 and CDR2 are SNHLY and FYNNEI. The CDR3 has 15 amino acids. V lost 5 bases to trimming and J lost 2 bases, with 16 bases between them. The CDR3: CASSLVLGGAYEQYF. CDR3 nucleotides: TGTGCCAGCAGTCTCGTTTTGGGGGGAGCCTACGAGCAGTACTTC.

The sample holds a few counts of this clone. The sample contains more than one DNA sequence encoding this CDR3. The genes are TRBV4-1 and TRBJ1-3; no firm D call. The V and J ends lost 3 bases and 1 base respectively, with 7 bases between them. The CDR3 extends over 14 amino acids. Germline V gives CDR1 MGHRA, CDR2 YSYEKL. CDR3 nucleotides: TGCGCCAGCAGCCAGAGGGAATCTGGAAACACCATATATTTT. It is translated as CASSQRESGNTIYF.

CDR3 DNA sequence: TGTGCCAGCAGTTTATCGAGCCCCCAGGGGGCCCATAACTATGGCTACACCTTC. Its protein product is CASSLSSPQGAHNYGYTF. The genes are TRBV27 and TRBJ1-2, with 8 bases lining up with TRBD1. Trimming took 0 bases from V and 1 from J; bases not matched to a gene: 10. Germline V gives CDR1 MNHEY, CDR2 SMNVEV (reference sequence). The CDR3 length is 18 residues.

The count of this clone is one. V and J are TRBV2 and TRBJ1-6; D gene uncertain. Looked up from germline, CDR1 is SNHLY and CDR2 is FYNNEI. The CDR3 is made up of 14 amino acids. V lost 7 bases, J lost 3 bases, and 10 bases lay in between. The CDR3 spells CASTVSGYNSPLHF. In nucleotides, the CDR3 is TGTGCCAGCACCGTCAGTGGCTATAATTCACCCCTCCACTTT.

The rearrangement uses TRBV25-1 and TRBJ1-3; D not certain. CDR3 length: 17 residues. The germline CDR1 and CDR2 sequences are MGHDK and SYGVNS. V lost 0 bases and J 0 bases, leaving 12 bases between the germline ends. The CDR3 DNA reads as TGTGCCAGCAGTGAATATTCCCAGTCTGACTCTGGAAACACCATATATTTT. Its protein product is CASSEYSQSDSGNTIYF.

The rearrangement links TRBV23-1 to TRBJ2-2; perhaps TRBD1 as D (5 bases). TRBV23-1 counts as an open reading frame of uncertain function. The CDR3 length is 14 residues. V was clipped by 7 bases and J by 4 bases, with 13 bases between them. The CDR3 reads CASTPGRATGELFF. The CDR3 DNA is TGCGCCAGCACCCCGGGCAGGGCCACCGGGGAGCTGTTTTTT.

V and J are TRBV5-1 and TRBJ2-7; TRBD2 agrees at 8 bases. Germline V gene data show CDR1 as SGHRS and CDR2 as YFSETQ. The CDR3 is 14 amino acids. V lost 4 bases to trimming and J lost 4 bases; unmatched junction nucleotides: 7. The CDR3: CASSPAAGGYEQYF. DNA of the CDR3: TGCGCCAGCAGCCCGGCCGCGGGGGGTTACGAGCAGTACTTC.

The V call is TRBV7-3, the J call TRBJ1-3; D is perhaps TRBD1 (6 bases). With 4 bases removed from V and 4 bases from J, the gap between germline ends came to 11 bases. Germline lookup yields CDR1 SGHTA and CDR2 FQGTGA. The CDR3 totals 14 residues. In nucleotides, the CDR3 is TGTGCCAGCAGCTCCGGGACACCCGGAAACACCATATATTTT. This translates into CASSSGTPGNTIYF.

The rearrangement joins TRBV20-1 to TRBJ1-5; D uncertain. Germline V lookup: CDR1 DFQATT, CDR2 SNEGSKA (reference sequence). V was pared by 3 bases and J by 2 bases, with 17 bases between. The CDR3 runs to 16 residues. The CDR3 DNA is TGCAGTGCTAGTGGACGGGAGGTGAAGGGCAATCAGCCCCAGCATTTT. It translates to CSASGREVKGNQPQHF.

J is TRBJ1-2 and V is TRBV27; D gene ambiguous. The CDR3 is 12 residues long. The germline V and J ends were trimmed by 5 bases and 2 bases, with 6 bases remaining between them. Germline V lookup: CDR1 MNHEY, CDR2 SMNVEV (reference sequence). This chain's CDR3 is CASSGQNYGYTF. CDR3 bases: TGTGCCAGCAGTGGCCAGAACTATGGCTACACCTTC.

The chain employs TRBV2 and TRBJ2-1; TRBD2 aligns across 11 bases. Germline V gives CDR1 SNHLY, CDR2 FYNNEI. The CDR3 is 15 residues long. Trimming at V came to 5 bases and at J to 5 bases, leaving 5 bases not matched to a gene. This chain's CDR3 is CASSKSSGGNNEQFF. The CDR3 DNA follows: TGTGCCAGCAGTAAGTCTAGCGGGGGGAACAATGAGCAGTTCTTC.

The rearrangement uses TRBV4-2 and TRBJ2-3; 10 bases line up with TRBD2. Trimming cost V 4 bases and J 1 base; bases outside gene matches: 5. CDR3 size: 16 residues. Germline CDR1 is LGHNA and CDR2 is YNFKEQ. CDR3 in DNA: TGTGCCAGCAGCCGACCAGCGGGGGGGGGCACAGATACGCAGTATTTT. Its protein product is CASSRPAGGGTDTQYF.

The rearrangement links TRBV7-9 to TRBJ2-7; 8 bases agree with TRBD1. V shed 6 bases, J shed 0 bases, and the junction held 4 bases outside the gene matches. Germline CDR1 SEHNR, CDR2 FQNEAQ (reference sequence). The CDR3 is 14 amino acids. The CDR3: CASSLTGVSYEQYF. CDR3 nucleotide sequence: TGTGCCAGCAGTTTGACAGGGGTCTCCTACGAGCAGTACTTC.

The rearrangement joins TRBV7-3 to TRBJ1-1; unclear D gene. The CDR3 sequence is 15 residues long. Germline V gives CDR1 SGHTA, CDR2 FQGTGA. The V and J ends lost 1 base and 1 base respectively, with 10 bases between them. CDR3 loop: CASSLRGSGNTEAFF. The CDR3 nucleotides are TGTGCCAGCAGCTTAAGAGGGAGCGGGAACACTGAAGCTTTCTTT.

The chain links TRBV5-1 to TRBJ1-5; TRBD1 aligns across 7 bases. V trimming: 2 bases; J trimming: 7 bases; junction bases outside the gene matches: 6. Germline lookup yields CDR1 SGHRS and CDR2 YFSETQ. The CDR3 consists of 14 residues. The CDR3 protein is CASSFFQGEQPQHF. The CDR3 bases are TGCGCCAGCAGCTTTTTTCAGGGGGAACAGCCCCAGCATTTT.

The chain links TRBV7-2 to TRBJ2-7; 8 bases fit TRBD1. Germline CDR1 is SGHTA and CDR2 is FQGNSA. With 2 bases clipped from V and 6 bases from J, the junction kept 9 bases outside the gene matches. The CDR3 sequence is 15 residues long. CDR3 coding DNA: TGTGCCAGCAGCTTACTACTCAGGGGGCGTAGCGAGCAGTACTTC. This translates into CASSLLLRGRSEQYF.

The chain carries TRBV2 and TRBJ1-2; possibly TRBD1 for D (5 bases). From germline, CDR1 is SNHLY and CDR2 FYNNEI. The V and J ends lost 6 bases and 8 bases respectively, with 22 bases between them. The CDR3 consists of 15 residues. The CDR3 loop is CASRERAGSLFGYTF. The CDR3 DNA follows: TGTGCCAGCAGGGAAAGGGCAGGGTCGTTGTTCGGCTACACCTTC.